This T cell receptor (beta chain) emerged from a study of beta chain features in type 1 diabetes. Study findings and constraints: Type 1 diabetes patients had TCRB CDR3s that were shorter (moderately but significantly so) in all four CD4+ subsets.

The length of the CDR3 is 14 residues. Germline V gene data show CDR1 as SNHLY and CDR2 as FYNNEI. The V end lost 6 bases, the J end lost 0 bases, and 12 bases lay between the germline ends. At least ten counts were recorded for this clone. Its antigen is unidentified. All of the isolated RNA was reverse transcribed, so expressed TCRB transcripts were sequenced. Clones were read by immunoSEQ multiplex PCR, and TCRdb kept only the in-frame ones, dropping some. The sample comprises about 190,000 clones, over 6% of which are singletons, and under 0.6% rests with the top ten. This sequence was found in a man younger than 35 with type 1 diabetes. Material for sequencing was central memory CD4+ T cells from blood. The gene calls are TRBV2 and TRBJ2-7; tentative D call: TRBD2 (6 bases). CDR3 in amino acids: CASSPMEGSYEQYF. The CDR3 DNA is TGTGCCAGCAGCCCGATGGAGGGCTCCTACGAGCAGTACTTC.